This TCR beta chain emerged from a study of T cell repertoires in cytomegalovirus infection. On the study more broadly: Recently described HLA-C-restricted plus well-studied HLA-B-restricted CMV epitopes were used. CMV infection together with matching HLA type was indicated by public TCR beta signatures. General observations from the study: Dominating the ex vivo response were TCR beta clonotypes that were CMV-specific and HLA-C-restricted. Carriers of CMV plus the relevant HLA were identified by cumulative public TCR beta family frequency.

Trimming cost V 5 bases and J 2 bases; bases outside gene matches: 3. CDR1 is MGHRA and CDR2 is YSYEKL in the germline V gene. This CDR3 region has 15 residues. MiXCR was run by TCRdb on the reads, yielding one entry per CDR3 protein. The table has roughly 700,000 distinct CDR3 sequences, approximately 33% seen once. Comments on this clonotype: Its antigen is unidentified.

The TCR sequence derives from a human donor in good health (CMV status not recorded). Some clones in this sample may be carry-over from other donors' samples. This sample comprised cultured PBMCs, obtained from culture after CMV antigen stimulation. This chain uses TRBV4-1 with TRBJ2-7; 13 positions agree with TRBD2. The CDR3 loop is CASSKGTSGTYEQYF. As DNA, the CDR3 is TGCGCCAGCAGCAAAGGGACTAGCGGGACCTACGAGCAGTACTTC.